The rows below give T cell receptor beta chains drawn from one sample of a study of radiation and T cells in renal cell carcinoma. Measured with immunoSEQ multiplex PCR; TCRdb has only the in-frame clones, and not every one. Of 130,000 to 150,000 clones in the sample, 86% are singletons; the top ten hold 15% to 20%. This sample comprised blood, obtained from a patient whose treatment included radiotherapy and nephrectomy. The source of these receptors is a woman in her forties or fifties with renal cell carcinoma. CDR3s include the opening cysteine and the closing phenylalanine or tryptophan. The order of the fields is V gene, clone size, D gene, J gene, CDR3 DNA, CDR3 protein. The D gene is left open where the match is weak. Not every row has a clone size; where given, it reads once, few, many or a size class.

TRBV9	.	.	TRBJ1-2	TGTGCCAGCAGCCCAGGGGCCCATGGCTACACCTTC	CASSPGAHGYTF
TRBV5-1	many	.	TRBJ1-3	TGCGCCAGCAGCGAACAGGACGCAAGATCTGGAAACACCATATATTTT	CASSEQDARSGNTIYF
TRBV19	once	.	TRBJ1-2	TGTGCCAGTAGGAAGGGTCCTAACTATGGCTACACCTTC	CASRKGPNYGYTF
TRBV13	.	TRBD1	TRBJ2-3	TGTGCCAGCAGCGGCAGGGGGTGGGCAGATACGCAGTATTTT	CASSGRGWADTQYF
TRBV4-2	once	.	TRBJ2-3	TGTGCCAGCAGCCAGGGGGGCTGGACTAGCACAGATACGCAGTATTTT	CASSQGGWTSTDTQYF
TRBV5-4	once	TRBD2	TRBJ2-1	TGTGCCAGCAGCTTTCCAGCGGGAGATTATGAGCAGTTCTTC	CASSFPAGDYEQFF
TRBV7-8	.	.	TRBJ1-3	TGTGCCAGCAGCCCAAGAACAGCGTCTGGAAACACCATATATTTT	CASSPRTASGNTIYF
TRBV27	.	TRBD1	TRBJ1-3	TGTGCCAGCAGCTTACAGGGGGTACGTGGAAACACCATATATTTT	CASSLQGVRGNTIYF
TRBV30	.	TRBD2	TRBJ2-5	TGTGCCTGGAGTGCTCCCGAGGGCGGGGGGATGGAGACCCAGTACTTC	CAWSAPEGGGMETQYF
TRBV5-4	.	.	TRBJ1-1	TGTGCCAGCAGCCAGACGGGCACTGAAGCTTTCTTT	CASSQTGTEAFF
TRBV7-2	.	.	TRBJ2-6	TGTGCCAGCGCGGGGAGCTCTGGGGCCAACGTCCTGACTTTC	CASAGSSGANVLTF
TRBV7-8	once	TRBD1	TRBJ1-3	TGTGCCAGCAGCGAGACAGGGTTTGGAAACACCATATATTTT	CASSETGFGNTIYF
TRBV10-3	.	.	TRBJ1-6	TGTGCCATCAGTGAGAGACAGGTCGTCTATAATTCACCCCTCCACTTT	CAISERQVVYNSPLHF
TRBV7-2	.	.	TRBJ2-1	TGTGCCAGCAGCTCCGGGAGCTCCTACAATGAGCAGTTCTTC	CASSSGSSYNEQFF
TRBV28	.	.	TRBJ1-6	TGTGCCAGCAGCCGGGGGGGGGAGGTTTCACCCCTCCACTTT	CASSRGGEVSPLHF
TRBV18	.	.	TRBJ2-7	TGTGCCAGCTCACCACCAACAGCCTACGAGCAGTACTTC	CASSPPTAYEQYF
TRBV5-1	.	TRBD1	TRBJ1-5	TGCGCCAGCAGCTTGGAAGGGGGCGACCATCAGCCCCAGCATTTT	CASSLEGGDHQPQHF
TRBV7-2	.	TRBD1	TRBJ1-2	TGTGCCAGCAGCCTTACCCGGACAGGCACCTATGGCTACACCTTC	CASSLTRTGTYGYTF
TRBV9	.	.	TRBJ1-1	TGTGCCAGCAGCATCCAGGGAGGGGTGAACACTGAAGCTTTCTTT	CASSIQGGVNTEAFF
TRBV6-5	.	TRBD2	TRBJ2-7	TGTGCCAGCAGTTATCGGACTAGCGGGGCCTCCTACGAGCAGTACTTC	CASSYRTSGASYEQYF
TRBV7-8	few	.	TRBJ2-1	TGTGCCAGCAGCTTAGGCGACACCATCAATGAGCAGTTCTTC	CASSLGDTINEQFF
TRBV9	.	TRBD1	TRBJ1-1	TGTGCCAGCAGCGTAGAATTCGGGACAGTCTCTGTCCCTGAAGCTTTCTTT	CASSVEFGTVSVPEAFF
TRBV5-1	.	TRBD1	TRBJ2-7	TGCGCCAGCAGCAAGCCGGACAGGTCGAGCTCCTACGAGCAGTACTTC	CASSKPDRSSSYEQYF
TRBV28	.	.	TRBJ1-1	TGTGCCACCCGAGCAGGGACGTGGACTGAAGCTTTCTTT	CATRAGTWTEAFF
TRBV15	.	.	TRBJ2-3	TGTGCCACCAGCAGAGCGGATACGCAGTATTTT	CATSRADTQYF
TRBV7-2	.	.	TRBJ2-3	TGTGCCAGCAGCTTTATAGCCGGAGGGGGCGCAACGCAGTATTTT	CASSFIAGGGATQYF
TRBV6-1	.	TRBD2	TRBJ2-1	TGTGCCAGCAGTGGAAGCGGGGGACCATATGAGCAGTTCTTC	CASSGSGGPYEQFF
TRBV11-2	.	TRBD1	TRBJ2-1	TGTGCCAGCAGCTCGACAGGGTCCGGCGATGAGCAGTTCTTC	CASSSTGSGDEQFF
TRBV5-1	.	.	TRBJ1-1	TGCGCCAGCCAAATCCTGGTGGGGAGCACTGAAGCTTTCTTT	CASQILVGSTEAFF
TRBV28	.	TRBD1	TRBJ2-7	TGTGCCAGCAGACCAGGACAGGGAGGCGAGCAGTACTTC	CASRPGQGGEQYF
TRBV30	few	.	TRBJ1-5	TGTGCCTGGAGCACCGGGACAAGCAATCAGCCCCAGCATTTT	CAWSTGTSNQPQHF
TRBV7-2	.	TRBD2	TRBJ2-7	TGTGCCAGCAGCACTCCCCCAAGGGCGGGGGGTCCCCCCTACGAGCAGTACTTC	CASSTPPRAGGPPYEQYF
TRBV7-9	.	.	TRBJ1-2	TGTGCCAGCACCCCGGTAGGGGGGAACTATGGCTACACCTTC	CASTPVGGNYGYTF
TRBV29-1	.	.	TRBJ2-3	TGCAGCGTTGGTGAAGGGGTAAGCACAGATACGCAGTATTTT	CSVGEGVSTDTQYF
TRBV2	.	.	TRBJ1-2	TGTGCCAGCAGTTCTATCCGTTGGACAGCCTCCTATGGCTACACCTTC	CASSSIRWTASYGYTF
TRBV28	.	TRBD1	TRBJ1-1	TGTGCCAGCAGCCTAGGACAGGGCAACACTGAAGCTTTCTTT	CASSLGQGNTEAFF